Listed below are T cell receptor beta chains from one sample, sequenced in a study of T cells in Graves' hyperthyroidism and ophthalmopathy. TCRdb recomputed calls from the multiplex PCR reads with MiXCR, one row per CDR3 protein. The sample consists of about 520,000 distinct CDR3 sequences, roughly a quarter of them appearing once. Sample: blood. The origin of the receptors is a woman younger than 45 with Graves' ophthalmopathy. The CDR3 runs from the conserved cysteine through the conserved F or W.

j_gene | v_gene | CDR3aa
TRBJ1-1 | TRBV6-2/TRBV6-3 | CASGGFGVDTEAFF
TRBJ2-7 | TRBV11-1 | CASSLGWDTTYEQYF
TRBJ1-1 | TRBV24-1 | CATSDLGVGAFGTEAFF
TRBJ1-2 | TRBV12-3/TRBV12-4 | CASSLAGQGFKGYTF
TRBJ2-5 | TRBV27 | CASSFGRGETQYF
TRBJ1-1 | TRBV18 | CASSPQETEAFF
TRBJ2-2 | TRBV12-3/TRBV12-4 | CASSWTTTGELFF
TRBJ2-5 | TRBV11-2 | CASSLETSGRGKTQYF
TRBJ1-2 | TRBV7-2 | CASSLGVGNYGYTF
TRBJ1-2 | TRBV19 | CASSYHQGALSRDYTF
TRBJ1-5 | TRBV6-1 | CASSEAGPGNQPQHF
TRBJ2-1 | TRBV7-2 | CASSLAPMGRGGYEQFF
TRBJ2-6 | TRBV5-1 | CASSPATGANVLTF
TRBJ2-5 | TRBV18 | CASSPPEQETQYF
TRBJ1-3 | TRBV6-5 | CASSYTGSGNTIYF
TRBJ1-1 | TRBV4-1 | CASSQVGRTLNTEAFF
TRBJ2-7 | TRBV20-1 | CSPGGAGASYEQYF
TRBJ2-7 | TRBV6-2/TRBV6-3 | CASSYSRDRPYEQYF
TRBJ2-5 | TRBV2 | CASSRDSGQGTQYF
TRBJ1-5 | TRBV24-1 | CATSGDPYQPQHF
TRBJ1-1 | TRBV3-1 | CASMDRMNTEAFF
TRBJ1-1 | TRBV29-1 | CSVETVVEAFF
TRBJ1-1 | TRBV6-5 | CASSYGGATEAFF
TRBJ2-5 | TRBV12-3/TRBV12-4 | CASSPAGRVNTVQETQYF
TRBJ1-1 | TRBV28 | CASSLADRGTEAFF
TRBJ2-7 | TRBV28 | CASVNRGNNAYEQYF
TRBJ2-5 | TRBV4-1 | CASSQAGTSRQETQYF
TRBJ1-1 | TRBV6-5 | CASSYSRGTRTEAFF
TRBJ1-2 | TRBV5-1 | CASSLTGDRGYTF
TRBJ1-3 | TRBV6-5 | CASSYDGVSSGNTIYF
TRBJ2-7 | TRBV6-2/TRBV6-3 | CASTTGRGDYYEQYF
TRBJ1-2 | TRBV19 | CASRRDSANYGYTF
TRBJ1-5 | TRBV6-6 | CASSGFIQGKGGSNQPQHF
TRBJ2-1 | TRBV19 | CASSRTGETYNEQFF
TRBJ1-5 | TRBV20-1 | CSALQGAGNQPQHF
TRBJ1-5 | TRBV7-2 | CASSRIQPGPQHF
TRBJ2-2 | TRBV6-1 | CASSGSSGATGELFF
TRBJ2-7 | TRBV6-2/TRBV6-3 | CASSPRTESYEQYF
TRBJ1-2 | TRBV5-1 | CASSSPGQSNYGYTF